The 28 T cell receptor beta chains in this list originate from one sample, sequenced in a study of Graves' ophthalmopathy and Graves' hyperthyroidism. Scientists amplified the TCR beta CDR3 regions from RNA transcripts. First-round RT-PCR with HTBI primers preceded a second-round multiplex PCR. TCRdb re-called the multiplex PCR reads through MiXCR, storing one row per CDR3 protein. The sample lists about 390,000 distinct CDR3 sequences, 15% seen once, with roughly 7% in the top ten. Sequencing was done on a sample of peripheral blood. These receptors originate from a woman aged 18-29 years with stable Graves' hyperthyroidism.

This clonotype came up a few times. The chain recombines TRBV12-5 with TRBJ2-3; a weak D match, TRBD1 (6 bases). The CDR3 runs to 13 residues. The germline V gene encodes CDR1 LGHNT and CDR2 FRNRAP. The V end was cut by 0 bases, the J end by 5 bases, with 6 bases between. CDR3: CASGLVQGDTQYF. CDR3 coding DNA: TGTGCTAGTGGTTTGGTACAGGGAGATACGCAGTATTTT.

Many counts were recorded for this clonotype. The germline gene is not matched at one end of the junction; a read error may be the cause. The rearrangement uses TRBV7-7 and TRBJ2-5, with TRBD2 matching over 8 bases. Per germline, CDR1 SSHAT and CDR2 FNYEAQ (reference sequence). The CDR3 length is 15 residues. CDR3 loop: CASSFQAGERETQYF. As DNA, the CDR3 is TGTGCTAGCAGCTTCCAAGCGGGGGAGAGAGAGACCCAGTACTTC.

This clonotype was detected ten times or more. This chain joins TRBV12-3 or TRBV12-4 and TRBJ1-1; tentatively, D is TRBD1 (5 bases). The CDR3 has 14 amino acids. Trimming pared 3 bases from V and 10 bases from J, leaving 18 bases between. The CDR3 is CASSFAGPREGAFF. As DNA, the CDR3 is TGTGCCAGCAGTTTTGCAGGGCCTCGAGAAGGAGCTTTCTTT.

This clonotype was seen a few times. At one end, the junction sequence differs from germline, possibly due to a read error. This chain joins TRBV7-7 and TRBJ1-1; TRBD1 aligns across 9 bases. Germline lookup yields CDR1 SSHAT and CDR2 FNYEAQ (reference sequence). The CDR3 has 18 amino acids. CDR3 loop: CASSFSQTPYRGRSEAFF. CDR3 in DNA: TGTGCTAGCAGCTTTAGCCAGACTCCTTACAGGGGGCGTTCGGAAGCTTTCTTT.

This clonotype showed up just a few times. Since a much larger clone is just one base distant, this may be a read error. The rearrangement links TRBV2 to TRBJ1-1; D is undetermined. This CDR3 contains 13 residues. In germline, CDR1 is SNHLY, CDR2 FYNNEI. V lost 4 bases to trimming and J lost 5 bases, with 11 bases between them. The CDR3 sequence: CASSGFLATEAFF. CDR3 sequence (DNA): TGTGCCAGCAGTGGATTCTTGGCAACTGAAGCTTTCTTT.

The chain joins TRBV5-1 to TRBJ1-1, with unresolved D. CDR3 length: 13 amino acids. Germline CDR1 is SGHRS and CDR2 is YFSETQ. V was trimmed by 5 bases and J by 4 bases, leaving 12 bases between them. The CDR3 DNA reads TGCGCCAGCAGGGAAACAGTGCTCACTGAAGCTTTCTTT. Encoded protein: CASRETVLTEAFF.

This clonotype appeared many times. The chain combines TRBV11-2 with TRBJ1-1, with D uncertain. The length of the CDR3 is 16 residues. V lost 4 bases and J lost 2, with 17 bases in between. Germline loops: CDR1 SGHAT, CDR2 FQNNGV. CDR3 sequence (DNA): TGTGCCAGCAGCTCCGCTTTCGGCACCTTCAACACTGAAGCTTTCTTT. It encodes CASSSAFGTFNTEAFF.

This clonotype was recorded at least ten times. As DNA, the CDR3 is TGTGCCAGCAGCTTGGCAGGCAGGGGGTGGAACACTGAAGCTTTCTTT. Translated, it gives CASSLAGRGWNTEAFF. The chain combines TRBV5-4 with TRBJ1-1; TRBD1 matches 7 bases. The CDR3 contains 16 residues. Per the germline V gene, CDR1 is SGHNT and CDR2 is YYREEE (reference sequence). With V trimmed by 0 bases and J by 1 base, 6 bases remained unmatched.

This clonotype was counted ten times or more. The chain has TRBV11-2 and TRBJ2-5; D is unresolved. Trimming took off 4 bases at V and 2 bases at J, with 11 bases between the two ends. Germline loops: CDR1 SGHAT, CDR2 FQNNGV. CDR3 length: 14 residues. The CDR3 is CASSSATLQETQYF. The CDR3 nucleotides read TGTGCCAGCAGCTCAGCAACCTTACAAGAGACCCAGTACTTC.

In this sample, this clonotype turned up many times. The genes are TRBV6-5 and TRBJ1-5; D gene unclear. The V gene's germline CDR1 is MNHEY and CDR2 SVGAGI. V lost 7 bases, J lost 0 bases, and 13 bases lay in between. CDR3 size: 15 residues. CDR3 bases: TGTGCCAGCAACCTAGGACCGAATAGCAATCAGCCCCAGCATTTT. The encoded protein is CASNLGPNSNQPQHF.

There are many counts of this clonotype. The chain couples TRBV6-5 to TRBJ2-5; no reliable D call. V dropped 4 bases and J dropped 5 bases, with 23 bases sitting between them. Germline V lookup: CDR1 MNHEY, CDR2 SVGAGI. The CDR3 loop spans 17 amino acids. The CDR3 protein is CASSSYFEGASRETQYF. Here the CDR3 DNA reads TGTGCCAGCAGTTCCTACTTTGAAGGAGCGAGTCGTGAGACCCAGTACTTC.

This clonotype was counted between two and nine times. The V and J genes are TRBV20-1 and TRBJ1-2; D remains unclear. The CDR3 has 12 residues. V was pared by 3 bases and J by 6 bases, with 11 bases between. The germline CDR1 and CDR2 sequences are DFQATT and SNEGSKA (reference sequence). The CDR3 coding sequence is TGCAGTGCTAGGGGTCTAACCCATGGCTACACCTTC. Protein sequence: CSARGLTHGYTF.

This clonotype was counted ten times or more. The V call is TRBV6-1, the J call TRBJ1-1; 10 positions agree with TRBD1. The CDR3 sequence is 15 residues long. After removal of 4 bases from V and 4 bases from J, the junction contained 6 bases not matched to a gene. Germline CDR1 reads MNHNS; CDR2 reads SASEGT. The CDR3 spells CASSGWDRGGTEAFF. The CDR3 bases are TGTGCCAGCAGTGGATGGGACAGGGGAGGCACTGAAGCTTTCTTT.

This chain uses TRBV7-9 with TRBJ2-7, with 9 bases fitting TRBD1. This CDR3 spans 14 amino acids. V shed 5 bases and J 2 bases; nucleotides not matched to a gene: 4. CDR1 SEHNR and CDR2 FQNEAQ come from the germline V gene (reference sequence). The CDR3 DNA reads TGTGCCAGCAGCCACGGACAGGGGACCTACGAGCAGTACTTC. Its protein is CASSHGQGTYEQYF.

This clonotype was counted a few times. J is TRBJ1-2 and V is TRBV3-1; TRBD1 aligns across 12 bases. CDR3 length: 16 residues. Germline lookup yields CDR1 LGHDT and CDR2 YNNKEL (reference sequence). After removal of 0 bases from V and 7 bases from J, the junction contained 6 bases not matched to a gene. CDR3 loop: CASSQDPGQGASGYTF. Here the CDR3 DNA reads TGTGCCAGCAGCCAAGATCCGGGACAGGGGGCGAGTGGCTACACCTTC. The full variable domain, its missing parts supplied by reference TRBV3-1 and TRBJ1-2, is DTAVSQTPKYLVTQMGNDKSIKCEQNLGHDTMYWYKQDSKKFLKIMFSYNNKELIINETVPNRFSPKSPDKAHLNLHINSLELGDSAVYFCASSQDPGQGASGYTFGSGTRLTVV.

In this sample, this clonotype turned up many times. The chain combines TRBV29-1 with TRBJ1-5; D remains unclear. V lost 4 bases to trimming and J lost 0 bases, with 7 bases between them. This CDR3 spans 13 amino acids. Per germline, CDR1 SQVTM and CDR2 ANQGSEA. The CDR3 here is CSVASYSNQPQHF. CDR3 nucleotides: TGCAGCGTTGCCAGTTATAGCAATCAGCCCCAGCATTTT.

This clonotype showed up many times. The chain has TRBV6-1 and TRBJ2-2, with D possibly TRBD2 on 5 matching bases. V was pared by 4 bases and J by 4 bases, with 7 bases between. Germline V gene sequence: CDR1 MNHNS, CDR2 SASEGT. The CDR3 runs 13 residues. Here the CDR3 reads CASSAEGTGELFF. Written as DNA, the CDR3 is TGTGCCAGCAGTGCCGAGGGCACCGGGGAGCTGTTTTTT.

This clonotype has only a few counts. The rearrangement links TRBV9 to TRBJ2-2, with D possibly TRBD1 on 6 matching bases. The CDR3 totals 17 residues. The germline V gene encodes CDR1 SGDLS and CDR2 YYNGEE. Trimming pared 0 bases from V and 3 bases from J, leaving 15 bases between. The CDR3 loop reads CASSVEVQGSDTGELFF. The CDR3 nucleotides are TGTGCCAGCAGCGTAGAAGTCCAGGGGTCGGACACCGGGGAGCTGTTTTTT.

This clonotype was seen repeatedly, ten times or more. V and J are TRBV7-6 and TRBJ1-1; no firm D call. From germline, CDR1 is SGHVS and CDR2 FNYEAQ. The CDR3 length is 13 residues. Trimming removed 7 bases at V and 1 base at J, with 10 bases between. The CDR3 DNA reads as TGTGCCAGCAAAGGAGAGGGGAACACTGAAGCTTTCTTT. The encoded protein is CASKGEGNTEAFF.

The chain combines TRBV13 with TRBJ2-7; D is tentatively TRBD1 or TRBD2 (5 bases each). Germline CDR1 is PRHDT and CDR2 is FYEKMQ (reference sequence). CDR3 length equals 14 residues. V dropped 9 bases and J dropped 1 base, with 16 bases sitting between them. For the CDR3, the DNA is TGTGCCAGTACCGGGACCTCGGCTTCCTACGAGCAGTACTTC. It encodes CASTGTSASYEQYF.

This clonotype was picked up many times. The chain recombines TRBV20-1 with TRBJ2-7; 9 bases align to TRBD1. The germline gives CDR1 DFQATT, CDR2 SNEGSKA (reference sequence). This CDR3 is 14 amino acids long. The V gene end was trimmed by 3 bases and the J gene end by 0 bases; junction bases not matched to a gene: 3. CDR3 region: CSASRDRASYEQYF. The CDR3, as DNA: TGCAGTGCTAGCCGGGACAGGGCCTCCTACGAGCAGTACTTC.

The table lists this clonotype with many counts. The rearrangement joins TRBV25-1 to TRBJ1-6; D gene ambiguous. The V end was cut by 0 bases, the J end by 9 bases, with 12 bases between. CDR3 length equals 15 residues. Germline V gene sequence: CDR1 MGHDK, CDR2 SYGVNS. The CDR3 sequence: CASSEYAGKGSPLHF. The DNA for the CDR3 is TGTGCCAGCAGTGAATACGCAGGCAAGGGTTCACCCCTCCACTTT.

This clonotype was observed many times. The genes are TRBV2 and TRBJ2-5, with D uncertain. From germline, CDR1 is SNHLY and CDR2 FYNNEI. The length of the CDR3 is 14 residues. Trimming removed 0 bases at V and 4 bases at J, with 9 bases between. The CDR3 is CASSEAGYGETQYF. For the CDR3, the DNA is TGTGCCAGCAGTGAAGCAGGGTACGGAGAGACCCAGTACTTC.

This clonotype has ten or more counts. The chain joins TRBV11-2 to TRBJ1-2; D remains unclear. The CDR3 is 12 amino acids. V lost 0 bases, J lost 6 bases, and 5 bases lay in between. Germline V gene data show CDR1 as SGHAT and CDR2 as FQNNGV. CDR3 coding DNA: TGTGCCAGCAGCTTAGAAGGGAATGGCTACACCTTC. Translated: CASSLEGNGYTF.

This clonotype has a count of ten or more. This chain joins TRBV19 and TRBJ2-5; 11 nucleotides agree with TRBD1. Germline CDR1 LNHDA, CDR2 SQIVND (reference sequence). This CDR3 is built from 14 residues. The V gene end was trimmed by 5 bases and the J gene end by 5 bases; junction bases not matched to a gene: 4. The chain's CDR3 is CASSGQGAGETQYF. The CDR3 DNA sequence: TGTGCCAGTAGTGGACAGGGGGCAGGGGAGACCCAGTACTTC.

This clonotype was seen ten or more times. The chain employs TRBV19 and TRBJ1-2; 9 nucleotides line up with TRBD1. This CDR3 spans 14 amino acids. Looked up from germline, CDR1 is LNHDA and CDR2 is SQIVND (reference sequence). V lost 3 bases to trimming and J lost 8 bases; unmatched junction nucleotides: 7. CDR3: CASSIPTGGGGYTF. CDR3 in DNA: TGTGCCAGTAGTATCCCGACAGGGGGAGGGGGCTACACCTTC.

This clonotype was detected many times. V is TRBV6-1 and J is TRBJ2-2; D gene uncertain. Trimming took off 4 bases at V and 4 bases at J, with 10 bases between the two ends. Germline values: CDR1 MNHNS, CDR2 SASEGT. The CDR3 contains 14 residues. The CDR3 loop reads CASSGTAFTGELFF. CDR3 sequence (DNA): TGTGCCAGCAGTGGAACAGCTTTCACCGGGGAGCTGTTTTTT.

This clonotype has a count of ten or more. V usage is TRBV29-1 and J usage is TRBJ2-4, with 11 bases aligning to TRBD2. The germline V gene has CDR1 SQVTM and CDR2 ANQGSEA. This CDR3 is 12 amino acids long. V lost 4 bases to trimming and J lost 8 bases; unmatched junction nucleotides: 1. The CDR3 DNA follows: TGCAGCGTTGCGACTAGCGGGGACATTCAGTACTTC. Translating gives CSVATSGDIQYF.